Listed here are 9 T cell receptor beta chains from one sample, sequenced in a study of T-cell memory formation after mild COVID-19. TCRdb analysed the 5' RACE reads with MiXCR anew, one entry per CDR3 protein. The data show approximately 46,000 distinct CDR3 sequences, 12% seen once. The material sequenced was PBMCs or a T cell subset sorted from them (not recorded which). These receptors were collected from a man between 18 and 35 years old who had mild COVID-19 (a few samples of this study predate the infection). Cell type and time point are not known.

The chain recombines TRBV28 with TRBJ1-2, with D uncertain. The germline gives CDR1 MDHEN, CDR2 SYDVKM. CDR3 length equals 12 residues. V was clipped by 6 bases and J by 6 bases, with 11 bases between them. CDR3 sequence (DNA): TGTGCCAGCAGAGGCCCCTACGATGGCTACACCTTC. As protein: CASRGPYDGYTF.

There are a few counts of this clonotype. V gene TRBV7-2 combines with J gene TRBJ2-7; D gene uncertain. The CDR3 runs 11 residues. Germline V CDR1 and CDR2: SGHTA, FQGNSA. V lost 4 bases to trimming and J lost 5 bases, with 6 bases between them. The CDR3 region is CASSSYHEQYF. The CDR3 DNA sequence: TGTGCCAGCAGCTCCTACCACGAGCAGTACTTC. The full variable domain, completed using reference TRBV7-2 and TRBJ2-7, is GAGVSQSPSNKVTEKGKDVELRCDPISGHTALYWYRQSLGQGLEFLIYFQGNSAPDKSGLPSDRFSAERTGGSVSTLTIQRTQQEDSAVYLCASSSYHEQYFGPGTRLTVT.

A few counts support this clonotype. V gene TRBV9 combines with J gene TRBJ1-6; unclear D gene. V gave up 4 bases and J gave up 7 bases, with 18 bases separating them. Germline loops: CDR1 SGDLS, CDR2 YYNGEE. The CDR3 is made up of 16 amino acids. The CDR3 DNA sequence: TGTGCCAGCAGCCCCAGGTTGGAGGGCTGGAATTCACCCCTCCACTTT. Its protein is CASSPRLEGWNSPLHF.

This rearrangement joins TRBV11-2 to TRBJ2-3; the D gene is possibly TRBD1 (5 bases). The ends were cut back, 1 base at V and 4 bases at J, with 6 bases in the middle. CDR3 length equals 13 residues. Germline V lookup: CDR1 SGHAT, CDR2 FQNNGV. CDR3: CASSLVQADTQYF. CDR3 sequence (DNA): TGTGCCAGCAGCTTAGTACAGGCAGATACGCAGTATTTT.

This clonotype was found a few times. The J gene is TRBJ1-2, the V gene TRBV4-2; TRBD1 matches 7 bases. V lost 3 bases to trimming and J lost 3 bases; unmatched junction nucleotides: 7. In germline, CDR1 is LGHNA, CDR2 YNFKEQ. This CDR3 contains 15 residues. The CDR3 is CASSQLTGEDYGYTF. The CDR3, as DNA: TGTGCCAGCAGCCAGCTAACAGGGGAGGACTATGGCTACACCTTC.

This clonotype is judged medium-sized. V usage is TRBV7-6 and J usage is TRBJ1-2, with D unresolved. Germline CDR1 is SGHVS and CDR2 is FNYEAQ. Trimming took off 1 base at V and 4 bases at J, with 7 bases between the two ends. The CDR3 is made up of 13 amino acids. The DNA of the CDR3 is TGTGCCAGCAGCTTAGTACAGAGCTATGGCTACACCTTC. This sequence encodes CASSLVQSYGYTF.

This clonotype appeared many times. The CDR3: CASSLPTTQETQYF. The CDR3 bases are TGTGCCAGCAGTTTACCGACAACGCAAGAGACCCAGTACTTC. The chain joins TRBV12-3 or TRBV12-4 to TRBJ2-5; the D is unclear. Trimming shortened V by 2 bases and J by 2 bases, and 9 bases separated the two germline ends. This CDR3 comprises 14 residues.

The chain carries TRBV12-3 or TRBV12-4 and TRBJ1-3; 10 nucleotides align to TRBD1. This CDR3 has 16 amino acids. The ends lost 7 bases at V and 2 bases at J; junction bases unmatched: 8. The CDR3 here is CASKDRGVFTGNTIYF. CDR3 coding DNA: TGTGCCAGCAAGGACAGGGGGGTTTTCACTGGAAACACCATATATTTT.

The chain carries TRBV4-3 and TRBJ2-5, with 7 bases fitting TRBD1. V lost 1 base and J lost 3; bases outside the gene matches: 5. The CDR3 loop spans 15 amino acids. The germline CDR1 and CDR2 sequences are LGHNA and YSLEER. CDR3: CASSQAIGTEETQYF. The CDR3 DNA reads as TGCGCCAGCAGCCAAGCCATTGGGACAGAAGAGACCCAGTACTTC.